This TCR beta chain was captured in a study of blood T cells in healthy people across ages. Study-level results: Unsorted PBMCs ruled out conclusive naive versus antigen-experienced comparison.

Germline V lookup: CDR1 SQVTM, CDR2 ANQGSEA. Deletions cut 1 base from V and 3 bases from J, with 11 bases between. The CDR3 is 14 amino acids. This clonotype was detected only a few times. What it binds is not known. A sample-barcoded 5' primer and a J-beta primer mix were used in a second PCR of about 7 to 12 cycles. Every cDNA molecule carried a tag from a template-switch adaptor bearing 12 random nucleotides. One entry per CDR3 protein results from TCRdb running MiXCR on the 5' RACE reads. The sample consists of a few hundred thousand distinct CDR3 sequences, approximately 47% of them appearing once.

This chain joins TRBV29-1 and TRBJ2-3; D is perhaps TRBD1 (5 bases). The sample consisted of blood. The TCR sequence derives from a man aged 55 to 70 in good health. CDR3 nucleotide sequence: TGCAGCGTTGAAGGGCAGGGTAGAACAGATACGCAGTATTTT. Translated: CSVEGQGRTDTQYF.